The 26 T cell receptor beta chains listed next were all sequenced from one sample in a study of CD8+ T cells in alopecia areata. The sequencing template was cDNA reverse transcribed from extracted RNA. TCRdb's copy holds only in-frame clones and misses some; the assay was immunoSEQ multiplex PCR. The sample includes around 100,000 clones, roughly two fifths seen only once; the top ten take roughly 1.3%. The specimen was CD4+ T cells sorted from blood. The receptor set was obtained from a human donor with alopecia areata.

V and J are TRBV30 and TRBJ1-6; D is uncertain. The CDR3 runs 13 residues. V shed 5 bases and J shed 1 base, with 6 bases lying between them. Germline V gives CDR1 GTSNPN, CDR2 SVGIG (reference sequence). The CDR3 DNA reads TGTGCCTGGGGAAGGTCCTATAATTCACCCCTCCACTTT. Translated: CAWGRSYNSPLHF.

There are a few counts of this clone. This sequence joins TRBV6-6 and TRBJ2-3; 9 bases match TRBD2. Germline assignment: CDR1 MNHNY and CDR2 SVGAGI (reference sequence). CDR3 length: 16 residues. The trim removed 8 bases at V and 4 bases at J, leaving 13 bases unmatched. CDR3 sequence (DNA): TGTGCCAGCTCGTCTGGGCATAGCGGGAGTTCAGATACGCAGTATTTT. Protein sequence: CASSSGHSGSSDTQYF.

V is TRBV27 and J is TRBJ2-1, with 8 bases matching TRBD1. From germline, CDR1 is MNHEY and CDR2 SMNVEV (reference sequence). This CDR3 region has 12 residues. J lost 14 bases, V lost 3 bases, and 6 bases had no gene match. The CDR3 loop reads CASSLQTGVEFF. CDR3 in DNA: TGTGCCAGCAGTTTGCAGACAGGGGTTGAGTTCTTC.

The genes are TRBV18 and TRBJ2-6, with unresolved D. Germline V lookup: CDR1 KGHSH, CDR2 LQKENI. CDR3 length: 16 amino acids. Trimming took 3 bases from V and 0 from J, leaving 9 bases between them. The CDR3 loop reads CASSPGPSSGANVLTF. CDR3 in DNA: TGTGCCAGCTCACCCGGGCCCAGCTCTGGGGCCAACGTCCTGACTTTC. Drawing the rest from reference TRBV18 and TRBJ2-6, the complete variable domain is NAGVMQNPRHLVRRRGQEARLRCSPMKGHSHVYWYRQLPEEGLKFMVYLQKENIIDESGMPKERFSAEFPKEGPSILRIQQVVRGDSAAYFCASSPGPSSGANVLTFGAGSRLTVL.

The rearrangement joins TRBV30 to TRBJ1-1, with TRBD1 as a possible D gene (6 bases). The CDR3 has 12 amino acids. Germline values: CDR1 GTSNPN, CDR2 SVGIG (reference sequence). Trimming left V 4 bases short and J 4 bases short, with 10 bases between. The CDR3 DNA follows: TGTGCCTGGACTCGAGGGGGCACTGAAGCTTTCTTT. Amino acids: CAWTRGGTEAFF.

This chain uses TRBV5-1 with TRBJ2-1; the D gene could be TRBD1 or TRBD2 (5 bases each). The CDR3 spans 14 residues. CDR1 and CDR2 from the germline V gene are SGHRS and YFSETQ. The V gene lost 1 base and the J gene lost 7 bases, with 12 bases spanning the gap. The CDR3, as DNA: TGCGCCAGCAGCTTGATAACAGGAGGTAATGAGCAGTTCTTC. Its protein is CASSLITGGNEQFF.

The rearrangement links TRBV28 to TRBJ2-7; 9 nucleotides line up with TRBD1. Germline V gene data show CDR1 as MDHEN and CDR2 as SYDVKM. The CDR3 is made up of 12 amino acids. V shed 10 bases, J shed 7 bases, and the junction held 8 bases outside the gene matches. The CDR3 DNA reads TGTGCCACCGGACAGGGGCCTAGGGAGCAGTACTTC. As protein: CATGQGPREQYF.

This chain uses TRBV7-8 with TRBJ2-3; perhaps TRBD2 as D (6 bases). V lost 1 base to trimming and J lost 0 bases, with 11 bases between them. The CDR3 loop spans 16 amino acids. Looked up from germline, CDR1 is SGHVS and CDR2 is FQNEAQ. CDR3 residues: CASSLDRGSSTDTQYF. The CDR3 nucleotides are TGTGCCAGCAGCTTAGACCGGGGGAGTAGCACAGATACGCAGTATTTT.

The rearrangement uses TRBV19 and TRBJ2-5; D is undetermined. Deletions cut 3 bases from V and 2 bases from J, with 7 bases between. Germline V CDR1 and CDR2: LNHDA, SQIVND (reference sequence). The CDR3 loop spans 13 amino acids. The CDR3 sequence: CASSIGLQETQYF. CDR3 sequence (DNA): TGTGCCAGTAGTATCGGCCTGCAAGAGACCCAGTACTTC.

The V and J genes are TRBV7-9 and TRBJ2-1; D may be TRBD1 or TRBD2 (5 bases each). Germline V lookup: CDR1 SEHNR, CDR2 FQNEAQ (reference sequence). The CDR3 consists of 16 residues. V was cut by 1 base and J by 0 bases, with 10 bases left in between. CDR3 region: CASSLGSGSSYNEQFF. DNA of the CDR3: TGTGCCAGCAGCTTAGGATCAGGGAGCTCCTACAATGAGCAGTTCTTC. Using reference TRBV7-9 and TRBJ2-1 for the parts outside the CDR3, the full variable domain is DTGVSQNPRHKITKRGQNVTFRCDPISEHNRLYWYRQTLGQGPEFLTYFQNEAQLEKSRLLSDRFSAERPKGSFSTLEIQRTEQGDSAMYLCASSLGSGSSYNEQFFGPGTRLTVL.

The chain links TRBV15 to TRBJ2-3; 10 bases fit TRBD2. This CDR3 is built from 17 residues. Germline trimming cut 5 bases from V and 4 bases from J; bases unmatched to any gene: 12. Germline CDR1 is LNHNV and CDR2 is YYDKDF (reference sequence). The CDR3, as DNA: TGTGCCACCAGCGGTAGAACAGCGGGGGGGTGGTCAGATACGCAGTATTTT. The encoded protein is CATSGRTAGGWSDTQYF.

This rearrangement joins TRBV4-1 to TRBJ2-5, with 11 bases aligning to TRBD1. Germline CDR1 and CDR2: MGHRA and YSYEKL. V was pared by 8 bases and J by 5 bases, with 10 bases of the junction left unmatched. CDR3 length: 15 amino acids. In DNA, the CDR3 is TGCGCCAGCTCGGACAGGGGGCGGCTCGAGGAGACCCAGTACTTC. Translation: CASSDRGRLEETQYF.

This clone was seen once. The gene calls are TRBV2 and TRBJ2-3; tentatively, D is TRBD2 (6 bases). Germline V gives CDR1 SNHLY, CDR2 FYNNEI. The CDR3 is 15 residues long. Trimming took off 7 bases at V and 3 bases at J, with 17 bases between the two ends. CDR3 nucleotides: TGTGCCAGCAAGGAGGAGGGCCTGTATACAGATACGCAGTATTTT. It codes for CASKEEGLYTDTQYF.

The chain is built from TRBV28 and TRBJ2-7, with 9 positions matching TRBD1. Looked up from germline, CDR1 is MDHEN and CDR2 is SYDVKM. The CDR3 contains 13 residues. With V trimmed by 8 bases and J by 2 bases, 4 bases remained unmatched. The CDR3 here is CASETGGTYEQYF. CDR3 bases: TGTGCCAGCGAGACAGGGGGAACCTACGAGCAGTACTTC. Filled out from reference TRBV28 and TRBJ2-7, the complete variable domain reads DVKVTQSSRYLVKRTGEKVFLECVQDMDHENMFWYRQDPGLGLRLIYFSYDVKMKEKGDIPEGYSVSREKKERFSLILESASTNQTSMYLCASETGGTYEQYFGPGTRLTVT.

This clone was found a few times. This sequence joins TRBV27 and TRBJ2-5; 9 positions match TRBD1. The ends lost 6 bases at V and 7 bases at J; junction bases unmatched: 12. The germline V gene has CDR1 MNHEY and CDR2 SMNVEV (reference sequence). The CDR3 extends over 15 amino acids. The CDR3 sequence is CASRGIGTGLGTQYF. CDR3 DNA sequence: TGTGCCAGCAGAGGGATAGGGACAGGGTTGGGGACCCAGTACTTC.

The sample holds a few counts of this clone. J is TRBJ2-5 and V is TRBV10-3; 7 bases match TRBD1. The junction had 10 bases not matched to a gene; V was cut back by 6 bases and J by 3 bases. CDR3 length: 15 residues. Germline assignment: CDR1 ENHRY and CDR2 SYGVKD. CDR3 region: CAISSAYRGKETQYF. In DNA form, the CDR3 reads TGTGCCATCAGCTCCGCGTACAGGGGAAAAGAGACCCAGTACTTC.

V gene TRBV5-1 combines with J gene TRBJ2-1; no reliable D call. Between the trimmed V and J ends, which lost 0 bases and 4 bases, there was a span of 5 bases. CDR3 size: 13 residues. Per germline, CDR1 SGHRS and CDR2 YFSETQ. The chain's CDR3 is CASSLGLYNEQFF. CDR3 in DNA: TGCGCCAGCAGCTTGGGCCTTTACAATGAGCAGTTCTTC.

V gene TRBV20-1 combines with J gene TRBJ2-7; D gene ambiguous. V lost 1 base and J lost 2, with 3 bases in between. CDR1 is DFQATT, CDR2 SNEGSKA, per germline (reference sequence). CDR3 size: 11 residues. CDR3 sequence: CSARGTYEQYF. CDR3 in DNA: TGCAGTGCTAGAGGGACCTACGAGCAGTACTTC.

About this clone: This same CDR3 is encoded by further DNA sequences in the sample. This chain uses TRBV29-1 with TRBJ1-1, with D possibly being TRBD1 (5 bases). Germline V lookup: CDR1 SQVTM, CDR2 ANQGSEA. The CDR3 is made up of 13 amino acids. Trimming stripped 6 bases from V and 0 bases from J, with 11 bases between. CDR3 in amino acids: CSVAGRMNTEAFF. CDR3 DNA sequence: TGCAGCGTGGCGGGACGGATGAACACTGAAGCTTTCTTT.

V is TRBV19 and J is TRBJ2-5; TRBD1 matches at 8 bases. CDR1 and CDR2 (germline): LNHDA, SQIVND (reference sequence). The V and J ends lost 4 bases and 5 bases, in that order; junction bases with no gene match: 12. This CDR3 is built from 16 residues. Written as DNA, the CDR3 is TGTGCCAGTAGTACAAGACAGGGGCTGACTGAGGAGACCCAGTACTTC. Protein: CASSTRQGLTEETQYF.

CDR3 amino acids: CASSSTGGFTDTQYF. CDR3 DNA: TGTGCCAGCAGCTCGACAGGGGGATTCACAGATACGCAGTATTTT. The chain combines TRBV11-2 with TRBJ2-3, with 9 bases identical to TRBD1. Germline CDR1 and CDR2: SGHAT and FQNNGV. The CDR3 extends over 15 amino acids. V shed 4 bases, J shed 2 bases, and the junction held 4 bases outside the gene matches. The full variable domain, its missing parts supplied by reference TRBV11-2 and TRBJ2-3, is EAGVAQSPRYKIIEKRQSVAFWCNPISGHATLYWYQQILGQGPKLLIQFQNNGVVDDSQLPKDRFSAERLKGVDSTLKIQPAKLEDSAVYLCASSSTGGFTDTQYFGPGTRLTVL.

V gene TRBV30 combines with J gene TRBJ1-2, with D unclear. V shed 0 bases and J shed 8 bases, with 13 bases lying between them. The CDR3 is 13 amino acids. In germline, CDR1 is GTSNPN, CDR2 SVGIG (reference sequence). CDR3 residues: CAWSVAPEDGYTF. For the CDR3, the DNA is TGTGCCTGGAGTGTAGCCCCTGAGGACGGCTACACCTTC. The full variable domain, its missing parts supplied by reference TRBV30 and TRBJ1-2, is SQTIHQWPATLVQPVGSPLSLECTVEGTSNPNLYWYRQAAGRGLQLLFYSVGIGQISSEVPQNLSASRPQDRQFILSSKKLLLSDSGFYLCAWSVAPEDGYTFGSGTRLTVV.

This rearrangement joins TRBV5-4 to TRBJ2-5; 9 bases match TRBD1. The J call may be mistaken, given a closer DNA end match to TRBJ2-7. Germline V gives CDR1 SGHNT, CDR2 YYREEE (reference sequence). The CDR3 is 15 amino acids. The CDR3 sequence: CASSPGTGGAYEQYF. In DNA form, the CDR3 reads TGTGCCAGCAGCCCCGGTACAGGGGGCGCCTACGAGCAGTACTTC.

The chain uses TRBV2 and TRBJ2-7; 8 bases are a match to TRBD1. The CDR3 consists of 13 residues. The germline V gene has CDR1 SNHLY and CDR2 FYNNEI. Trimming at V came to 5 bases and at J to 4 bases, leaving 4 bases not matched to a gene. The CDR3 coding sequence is TGTGCCAGCAGTCCGACAGGGGTGTACGAGCAGTACTTC. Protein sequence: CASSPTGVYEQYF.

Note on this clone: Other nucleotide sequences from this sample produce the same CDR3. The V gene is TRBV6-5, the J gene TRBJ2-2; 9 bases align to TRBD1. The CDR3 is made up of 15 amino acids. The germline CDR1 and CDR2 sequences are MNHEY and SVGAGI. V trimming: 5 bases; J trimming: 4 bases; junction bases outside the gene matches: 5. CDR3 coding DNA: TGTGCCAGCAGTCTACAGGGGGCAGTCACCGGGGAGCTGTTTTTT. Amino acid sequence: CASSLQGAVTGELFF.

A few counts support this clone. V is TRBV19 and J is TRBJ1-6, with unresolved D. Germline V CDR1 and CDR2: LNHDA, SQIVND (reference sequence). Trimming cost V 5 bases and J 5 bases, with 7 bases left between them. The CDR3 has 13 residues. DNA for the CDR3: TGTGCCAGTAGTCTCCTGGATAATTCACCCCTCCACTTT. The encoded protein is CASSLLDNSPLHF.